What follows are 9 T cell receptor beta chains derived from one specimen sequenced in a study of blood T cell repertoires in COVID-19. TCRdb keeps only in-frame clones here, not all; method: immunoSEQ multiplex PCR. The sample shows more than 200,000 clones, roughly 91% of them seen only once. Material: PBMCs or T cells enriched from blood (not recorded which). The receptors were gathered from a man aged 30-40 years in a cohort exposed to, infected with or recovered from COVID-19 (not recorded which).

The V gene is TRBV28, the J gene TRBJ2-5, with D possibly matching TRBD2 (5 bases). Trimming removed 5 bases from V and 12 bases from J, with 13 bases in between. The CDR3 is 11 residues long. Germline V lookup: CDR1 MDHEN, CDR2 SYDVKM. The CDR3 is CASSEGLIEYF. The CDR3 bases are TGTGCCAGCAGTGAGGGCCTAATCGAGTACTTC.

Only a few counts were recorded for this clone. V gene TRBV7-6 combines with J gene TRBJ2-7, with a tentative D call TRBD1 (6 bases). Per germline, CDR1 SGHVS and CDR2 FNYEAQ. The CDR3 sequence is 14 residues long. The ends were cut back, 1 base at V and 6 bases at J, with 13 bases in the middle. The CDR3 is CASSLGGLDGEQYF. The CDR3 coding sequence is TGTGCCAGCAGCTTAGGGGGGCTGGATGGCGAGCAGTACTTC.

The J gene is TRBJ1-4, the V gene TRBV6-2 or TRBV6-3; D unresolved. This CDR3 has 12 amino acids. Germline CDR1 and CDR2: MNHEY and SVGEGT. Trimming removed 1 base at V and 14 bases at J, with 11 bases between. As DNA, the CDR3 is TGTGCCAGCAGTTACTTGAGAGGAACCCTGTTTTTT. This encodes CASSYLRGTLFF.

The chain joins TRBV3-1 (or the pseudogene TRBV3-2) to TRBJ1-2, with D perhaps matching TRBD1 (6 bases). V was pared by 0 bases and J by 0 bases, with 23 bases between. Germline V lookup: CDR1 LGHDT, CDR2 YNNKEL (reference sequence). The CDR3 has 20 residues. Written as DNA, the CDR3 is TGTGCCAGCAGCCAAGATAGTAGTAGCGCAGGGGCCAAACCTAACTATGGCTACACCTTC. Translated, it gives CASSQDSSSAGAKPNYGYTF.

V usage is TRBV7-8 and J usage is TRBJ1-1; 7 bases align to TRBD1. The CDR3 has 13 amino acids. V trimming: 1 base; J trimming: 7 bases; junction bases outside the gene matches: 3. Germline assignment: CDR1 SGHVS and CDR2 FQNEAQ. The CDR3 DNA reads TGTGCCAGCAGCTTAGGCTGGGACAGTGAAGCTTTCTTT. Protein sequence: CASSLGWDSEAFF.

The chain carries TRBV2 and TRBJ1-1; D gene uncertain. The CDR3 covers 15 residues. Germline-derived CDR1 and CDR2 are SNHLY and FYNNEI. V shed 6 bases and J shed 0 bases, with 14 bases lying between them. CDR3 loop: CASSLDITLNTEAFF. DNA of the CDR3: TGTGCCAGCAGCCTTGATATTACTTTGAACACTGAAGCTTTCTTT.

The DNA of the CDR3 is TGTGCCAGCAGATTACAGGGGGCACAGACCCAGTACTTC. As protein: CASRLQGAQTQYF. The gene calls are TRBV28 and TRBJ2-5; 9 bases are shared with TRBD1. The trim removed 6 bases at V and 6 bases at J, leaving 5 bases unmatched. CDR3 length: 13 residues. Germline CDR1 MDHEN, CDR2 SYDVKM. Combining the CDR3 with reference TRBV28 and TRBJ2-5 gives the whole variable domain DVKVTQSSRYLVKRTGEKVFLECVQDMDHENMFWYRQDPGLGLRLIYFSYDVKMKEKGDIPEGYSVSREKKERFSLILESASTNQTSMYLCASRLQGAQTQYFGPGTRLLVL.

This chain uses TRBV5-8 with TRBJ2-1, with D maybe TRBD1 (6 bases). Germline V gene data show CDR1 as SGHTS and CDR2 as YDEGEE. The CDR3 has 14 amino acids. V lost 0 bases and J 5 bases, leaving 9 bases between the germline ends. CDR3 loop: CASSLGAGDNEQFF. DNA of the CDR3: TGTGCCAGCAGCTTGGGGGCAGGGGACAATGAGCAGTTCTTC. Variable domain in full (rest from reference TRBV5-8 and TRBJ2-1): EAGVTQSPTHLIKTRGQQATLRCSPISGHTSVYWYQQALGLGLQFLLWYDEGEERNRGNFPPRFSGRQFPNYSSELNVNALELEDSALYLCASSLGAGDNEQFFGPGTRLTVL.

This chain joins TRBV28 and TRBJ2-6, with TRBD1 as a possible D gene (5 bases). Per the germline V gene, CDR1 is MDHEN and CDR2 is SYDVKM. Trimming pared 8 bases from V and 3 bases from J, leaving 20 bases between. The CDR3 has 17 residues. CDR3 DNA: TGTGCCAGCCAAGGGGTTCCAGGACAAGGTGGGGCCAACGTCCTGACTTTC. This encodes CASQGVPGQGGANVLTF.